These 27 T cell receptor beta chains were sequenced from one sample in a study of T cells in women clearing cervical HPV infection. The assay was immunoSEQ multiplex PCR, and TCRdb's table has in-frame clones only and misses some. The repertoire shows tens of thousands of clones; the top ten hold 6.4%. Sequencing was done on a sample of blood buffy coat. Receptors originate from a woman aged 18 to 75 with a cervical HPV16 infection that either progressed to CIN3+ or cleared (not recorded which).

About this clone: With the read ending 3 residues before the CDR3 end, the germline J gene is used to fill in that end. The same CDR3 arises from other DNA sequences in this sample as well. This chain uses TRBV18 with TRBJ1-1, with a weak D call TRBD1 (6 bases). CDR3 length equals 14 residues. Germline CDR1 and CDR2: KGHSH and LQKENI. The CDR3 protein is CASSLTKNRAEAFF. The sequenced CDR3 bases are TGTGCCAGCTCACTCACGAAAAACAGGGCCGAG.

For this clone: The read ends 3 residues shy of where the CDR3 ends; the end is completed using the germline J gene. The V gene is TRBV6-2 or TRBV6-3, the J gene TRBJ2-7; 7 bases fit TRBD1. Germline V gives CDR1 MNHEY, CDR2 SVGEGT. With V trimmed by 5 bases and J by 1 base, 5 bases remained unmatched. This CDR3 is 14 amino acids long. The covered CDR3 bases are TGTGCCAGCAGTGACCTGACAGGGTCCTACGAG. This codes for CASSDLTGSYE. In full, the CDR3 is CASSDLTGSYEQYF.

As concerns this clone: The sequenced fragment ends 3 residues before the CDR3 boundary, so the rest is inferred from the germline J gene. The chain combines TRBV5-6 with TRBJ1-2; D not certain. Germline assignment: CDR1 SGHDT and CDR2 YYEEEE. This CDR3 region has 14 residues. Trimming shortened V by 2 bases and J by 3 bases, and 11 bases separated the two germline ends. CDR3 protein: CASSFERRDYGYTF. CDR3 DNA, as far as it was read: TGTGCCAGCAGCTTCGAAAGGAGGGACTATGGC.

Comment on this clone: The read gets to within 3 residues of the CDR3 end, and the germline J gene fills in the rest. The chain recombines TRBV2 with TRBJ1-2; 7 bases are a match to TRBD1. The CDR3 sequence is 15 residues long. In germline, CDR1 is SNHLY, CDR2 FYNNEI. The CDR3 sequence: CASRGTEHRSYDYTF. CDR3 DNA, as far as it was read: TGTGCCAGCAGGGGGACAGAGCATCGCTCCTACGAC.

About this clone: The read ends 3 residues early relative to the CDR3; the germline J gene fills the gap. The genes are TRBV20-1 and TRBJ2-5; weak D call: TRBD2 (6 bases). The CDR3 is made up of 15 amino acids. V gave up 5 bases and J gave up 2 bases, with 18 bases separating them. Germline V lookup: CDR1 DFQATT, CDR2 SNEGSKA (reference sequence). The CDR3 protein is CSAHPRGLGQETQYF. The CDR3 DNA, read in part, is TGCAGTGCTCATCCTAGGGGACTGGGTCAAGAGACC.

With regard to this clone: The observed sequence ends 3 residues before the CDR3 terminus, with the missing tail filled in from the germline J gene. The chain has TRBV2 and TRBJ2-7; 12 nucleotides align to TRBD2. J was trimmed by 2 bases and V by 6 bases; bases with no gene match: 5. The germline V gene encodes CDR1 SNHLY and CDR2 FYNNEI. The CDR3 has 15 amino acids. CDR3 protein: CASRGTSGLTYEQYF. Partial CDR3 DNA: TGTGCCAGCAGGGGGACTAGCGGGCTTACCTACGAG.

Worth noting for this clone: The CDR3 end falls 3 residues outside the read, so it is completed with the germline J gene. The rearrangement uses TRBV7-2 and TRBJ2-1, with 8 positions matching TRBD1. V lost 5 bases and J lost 4; bases outside the gene matches: 7. From germline, CDR1 is SGHTA and CDR2 FQGNSA. The CDR3 runs 15 residues. The sequenced CDR3 bases are TGTGCCAGCAGCCAAACAGGGGGAGTATACAATGAG. Protein sequence: CASSQTGGVYNE. The whole CDR3 protein reads CASSQTGGVYNEQFF.

Note on this clone: From the germline J gene comes the end of the CDR3, since the read stops 3 residues before it. The rearrangement links TRBV7-2 to TRBJ1-2; TRBD1 matches at 11 bases. The germline V gene encodes CDR1 SGHTA and CDR2 FQGNSA. There are 13 residues in the CDR3. The CDR3 bases that were read are TGTGCCGGAGGACAGGGGGCGAACAATGAC. It yields the protein CAGGQGANND. The full CDR3 protein is CAGGQGANNDYTF.

The CDR3 DNA, read in part, is TGTGCCAGCAGCAAGACTAGTATGGGACCCTACGAG. It specifies CASSKTSMGPYE. The full CDR3 is CASSKTSMGPYEQYF. The J gene is TRBJ2-7, the V gene TRBV7-2, with D possibly TRBD2 on 6 matching bases. The sequenced fragment ends 3 residues before the CDR3 boundary, so the rest is inferred from the germline J gene. Germline CDR1 reads SGHTA; CDR2 reads FQGNSA. The CDR3 runs 15 residues. The V end was cut by 5 bases, the J end by 2 bases, with 16 bases between. Together with reference TRBV7-2 and TRBJ2-7, the CDR3 gives the full variable domain: GAGVSQSPSNKVTEKGKDVELRCDPISGHTALYWYRQSLGQGLEFLIYFQGNSAPDKSGLPSDRFSAERTGGSVSTLTIQRTQQEDSAVYLCASSKTSMGPYEQYFGPGTRLTVT.

Remarks on this clone: The read ends 3 residues before the CDR3 terminus; that terminus is restored from the germline J gene. V is TRBV6-1 and J is TRBJ2-2, with D tentatively TRBD1 (6 bases). Germline lookup yields CDR1 MNHNS and CDR2 SASEGT. The CDR3 totals 14 residues. CDR3 DNA, as far as it was read: TGTGCCAGCAGTGCCATAGGTGGGGGCGAAAAG. This sequence encodes CASSAIGGGEK. The entire CDR3 sequence reads CASSAIGGGEKLFF.

Comments on this clone: Sequencing ends 3 residues short of the CDR3 end; the germline J gene provides the rest. This chain uses TRBV7-9 with TRBJ1-1, with 7 bases fitting TRBD1. Germline V gene data show CDR1 as SEHNR and CDR2 as FQNEAQ (reference sequence). V dropped 5 bases and J dropped 1; count of bases not matched to a gene: 7. There are 15 residues in the CDR3. The chain's CDR3 is CASSPGGAWNTEAFF. CDR3 DNA, as far as it was read: TGTGCCAGCAGCCCAGGGGGAGCGTGGAACACTGAA.

A remark on this clone: The read finishes 3 residues shy of the CDR3 end, and the germline J gene is used to complete it. This chain uses TRBV19 with TRBJ1-2, with no clear D. There are 16 residues in the CDR3. Germline CDR1 reads LNHDA; CDR2 reads SQIVND (reference sequence). Partial CDR3 DNA: TGTGCCAGTAGTATAGGGACTAGTTTAGCCTACAATGAC. Protein product: CASSIGTSLAYND. The full CDR3 protein reads CASSIGTSLAYNDYTF.

A remark on this clone: The CDR3 end is not reached by the read, which stops 3 residues before it; the germline J gene fills it in. The gene calls are TRBV7-3 and TRBJ2-1, with no clear D. The CDR3 totals 13 residues. Trimming stripped 4 bases from V and 6 bases from J, with 10 bases between. Germline V lookup: CDR1 SGHTA, CDR2 FQGTGA. This CDR3 reads CASSSNSINEQFF. The sequenced part of the CDR3 DNA is TGTGCCAGCAGCTCCAACTCCATCAATGAG.

Comments on this clone: The read terminates 3 residues before the CDR3 end, so the remaining end is supplied by the germline J gene. V usage is TRBV18 and J usage is TRBJ1-2; D is ambiguous. CDR3 length equals 17 residues. Germline V CDR1 and CDR2: KGHSH, LQKENI. CDR3 loop: CASSPNPSGDTYNDYTF. The covered CDR3 bases are TGTGCCAGCTCACCGAACCCTAGCGGGGATACCTACAATGAC.

Concerning this clone itself: Read sequence stops 3 residues before the CDR3 end, and the germline J gene provides the missing end. V gene TRBV7-2 combines with J gene TRBJ2-4, with 8 bases aligning to TRBD2. The CDR3 is made up of 14 amino acids. CDR1 is SGHTA and CDR2 is FQGNSA in the germline V gene. After removal of 5 bases from V and 6 bases from J, the junction contained 6 bases not matched to a gene. This CDR3 reads CASSPGTRGNIQYF. CDR3 DNA, as far as it was read: TGTGCCAGCAGCCCCGGGACTAGGGGAAACATT.

As concerns this clone: The read terminates 3 residues ahead of where the CDR3 ends, so the germline J gene completes it. The chain uses TRBV20-1 and TRBJ1-1; TRBD1 matches 8 bases. Germline V gives CDR1 DFQATT, CDR2 SNEGSKA (reference sequence). V lost 5 bases, J lost 0 bases, and 8 bases stayed unmatched. The length of the CDR3 is 15 residues. CDR3 DNA, as far as it was read: TGCAGTGCTGCGATCCCGACAGGGGTGAACACTGAA. This translates into CSAAIPTGVNTE. The whole CDR3 region reads CSAAIPTGVNTEAFF.

On this clone itself: The read ends 3 residues early relative to the CDR3; the germline J gene fills the gap. V gene TRBV18 combines with J gene TRBJ2-3; 11 nucleotides agree with TRBD2. Looked up from germline, CDR1 is KGHSH and CDR2 is LQKENI. CDR3 size: 16 residues. The ends lost 8 bases at V and 7 bases at J; junction bases unmatched: 14. The part of the CDR3 DNA that was read is TGTGCCAGCGCCTTAATTACTAGCGGGAGAGGACATACG. It yields the protein CASALITSGRGHT. The whole CDR3 region reads CASALITSGRGHTQYF.

The DNA read from the CDR3 is TGTGCCAGTAGTATGGTAAGGGGACTCCTCGATTCACCG. Amino acids: CASSMVRGLLDSP. In full, the CDR3 is CASSMVRGLLDSPLFF. The chain recombines TRBV19 with TRBJ2-2, with D perhaps TRBD2 (6 bases). The read terminates 3 residues before the CDR3 end, so the remaining end is supplied by the germline J gene. Germline V gene sequence: CDR1 LNHDA, CDR2 SQIVND (reference sequence). This CDR3 spans 16 amino acids.

Turning to this clone: The sequenced fragment ends 3 residues before the CDR3 boundary, so the rest is inferred from the germline J gene. The chain recombines TRBV19 with TRBJ2-3; perhaps TRBD1 as D (6 bases). CDR1 is LNHDA, CDR2 SQIVND, per germline (reference sequence). Trimming cost V 8 bases and J 4 bases, with 13 bases left between them. The CDR3 extends over 13 amino acids. CDR3 region: CASSAPGADTQYF. CDR3 DNA, as far as it was read: TGTGCCAGTTCGGCCCCAGGGGCAGATACG. Together with reference TRBV19 and TRBJ2-3, the CDR3 gives the full variable domain: DGGITQSPKYLFRKEGQNVTLSCEQNLNHDAMYWYRQDPGQGLRLIYYSQIVNDFQKGDIAEGYSVSREKKESFPLTVTSAQKNPTAFYLCASSAPGADTQYFGPGTRLTVL.

For this clone: The read ends 3 residues shy of where the CDR3 ends; the end is completed using the germline J gene. The chain is built from TRBV2 and TRBJ2-1; D uncertain. CDR3 length: 13 amino acids. Germline V lookup: CDR1 SNHLY, CDR2 FYNNEI. V lost 0 bases and J lost 9, with 9 bases in between. The sequenced CDR3 bases are TGTGCCAGCAGTGAAGCGTTAGTTGGTGAG. Translation gives CASSEALVGE. In full, the CDR3 reads CASSEALVGEQFF.

Notes on this clone: The read finishes 3 residues shy of the CDR3 end, and the germline J gene is used to complete it. The chain links TRBV20-1 to TRBJ2-5, with a weak D call TRBD1 (5 bases). V was trimmed by 2 bases and J by 5 bases, leaving 15 bases between them. The CDR3 is 14 residues long. The germline gives CDR1 DFQATT, CDR2 SNEGSKA (reference sequence). CDR3 loop: CSARSLRVGETQYF. The part of the CDR3 DNA that was read is TGCAGTGCTAGATCCCTCAGGGTGGGGGAGACC.

As concerns this clone: The CDR3 end is not reached by the read, which stops 3 residues before it; the germline J gene fills it in. V gene TRBV7-6 combines with J gene TRBJ2-5, with 8 bases that match TRBD2. The V and J ends lost 3 bases and 2 bases, in that order; junction bases with no gene match: 5. CDR1 and CDR2 (germline): SGHVS, FNYEAQ. The CDR3 is made up of 15 amino acids. CDR3 DNA (partial): TGTGCCAGCAGCTTTGGCGGGGGGCGTCAAGAGACC. Its translation: CASSFGGGRQET. From start to end, the CDR3 is CASSFGGGRQETQYF.

A note on this clone: The read stops 3 residues short of the end of the CDR3; the missing end is completed from the germline J gene. The chain is built from TRBV5-1 and TRBJ2-1; 8 positions match TRBD2. Germline V gives CDR1 SGHRS, CDR2 YFSETQ. Germline trimming cut 0 bases from V and 9 bases from J; bases unmatched to any gene: 5. CDR3 length equals 14 residues. The CDR3 loop reads CASSLGRSGGEQFF. CDR3 DNA (partial): TGCGCCAGCAGCTTGGGTCGAAGCGGGGGTGAG.

Turning to this clone: The CDR3 extends 3 residues past the end of the read, so its final part is completed from the germline J gene. The genes are TRBV5-6 and TRBJ2-7; D possibly corresponds to TRBD2 (6 bases). This CDR3 region has 14 residues. The V and J ends lost 0 bases and 6 bases respectively, with 13 bases between them. Germline V gene sequence: CDR1 SGHDT, CDR2 YYEEEE. CDR3 protein: CASSLEGDFSEQYF. CDR3 bases read: TGTGCCAGCAGCTTGGAAGGGGACTTTAGCGAG. Based on the CDR3 plus reference TRBV5-6 and TRBJ2-7, the full variable domain is DAGVTQSPTHLIKTRGQQVTLRCSPKSGHDTVSWYQQALGQGPQFIFQYYEEEERQRGNFPDRFSGHQFPNYSSELNVNALLLGDSALYLCASSLEGDFSEQYFGPGTRLTVT.

Details on this clone: The read terminates 3 residues before the CDR3 end, so the remaining end is supplied by the germline J gene. V is TRBV19 and J is TRBJ1-2; 7 nucleotides align to TRBD1. This CDR3 comprises 15 residues. Germline CDR1 reads LNHDA; CDR2 reads SQIVND (reference sequence). Partial CDR3 DNA: TGTGCCAGTAGTCCCGACAGGGAACTTCTAGGGGGC. It specifies CASSPDRELLGG. The full CDR3 protein reads CASSPDRELLGGYTF. The full variable domain, its missing parts supplied by reference TRBV19 and TRBJ1-2, is DGGITQSPKYLFRKEGQNVTLSCEQNLNHDAMYWYRQDPGQGLRLIYYSQIVNDFQKGDIAEGYSVSREKKESFPLTVTSAQKNPTAFYLCASSPDRELLGGYTFGSGTRLTVV.

Concerning this clone: Coverage ceases 3 residues before the CDR3 finishes, and the germline J gene fills in the end. V and J are TRBV5-1 and TRBJ1-2; D remains unclear. V lost 2 bases, J lost 0 bases, and 5 bases lay in between. Looked up from germline, CDR1 is SGHRS and CDR2 is YFSETQ. CDR3 length: 13 residues. The CDR3 DNA, read in part, is TGCGCCAGCAGCTTATCAGCTAACTATGGC. Its translation: CASSLSANYG. The full CDR3 reads CASSLSANYGYTF. The complete variable domain, with remaining parts taken from reference TRBV5-1 and TRBJ1-2, reads KAGVTQTPRYLIKTRGQQVTLSCSPISGHRSVSWYQQTPGQGLQFLFEYFSETQRNKGNFPGRFSGRQFSNSRSEMNVSTLELGDSALYLCASSLSANYGYTFGSGTRLTVV.

On this clone: The read stops 3 residues short of the end of the CDR3; the missing end is completed from the germline J gene. The gene calls are TRBV13 and TRBJ2-1, with 8 bases aligning to TRBD1. Germline trimming cut 5 bases from V and 4 bases from J; bases unmatched to any gene: 10. This CDR3 has 16 amino acids. Germline V CDR1 and CDR2: PRHDT, FYEKMQ (reference sequence). The chain's CDR3 is CASSPLPGQAYNEQFF. CDR3 bases read: TGTGCCAGCAGCCCGCTGCCGGGACAGGCATACAATGAG.